This entry describes one TCR beta chain. Its antigen is not known. V lost 9 bases and J 4 bases, leaving 8 bases between the germline ends. From germline, CDR1 is SGHNT and CDR2 YYREEE (reference sequence). The CDR3 is made up of 11 amino acids. In each sample, about 10^5 TCR templates were assayed. The repertoire was sequenced with immunoSEQ multiplex PCR; TCRdb's copy has only in-frame clones and lacks some. Seen here are 50,000 to 75,000 clones, 90% to 98% observed once, and the top ten hold about 0.1%. This specimen belongs to a study of siplizumab effects on memory and regulatory T cells. Study outcomes and limitations: Apparently key alloresponse contributors, naive T cells also seemed more diverse than memory cells. The average Treg-derived proportion among mappable alloreactive CD4+ clones was 55% to 75% with siplizumab versus 25% to 30% in controls.

V is TRBV5-4 and J is TRBJ1-3; tentative D call: TRBD1 (6 bases). The sequencing sample was made of naive CD8+ T cells sorted from blood. The sequence derives from a human donor in good health. CDR3 loop: CATDRGNTIYF. In DNA, the CDR3 is TGTGCCACCGACAGGGGAAACACCATATATTTT.